The 23 T cell receptor beta chains below were found in one sample sequenced in a study of lung T cells in sarcoidosis with Löfgren's syndrome. TCRdb analysed the reads with MiXCR anew, one entry per CDR3 protein. Of approximately 1,000 distinct CDR3 sequences in the sample, around 24% are singletons; the top ten hold around 50%. The specimen was CD4+ T cells from bronchoalveolar lavage. All receptors derive from a human donor with sarcoidosis (Löfgren's syndrome or another form), or a control subject (not recorded which).

This clonotype was seen ten or more times. The chain couples TRBV12-3 or TRBV12-4 to TRBJ1-5, with D maybe TRBD1 (5 bases). The CDR3 contains 15 residues. Deletions cut 6 bases from V and 3 bases from J, with 15 bases between. CDR3 protein: CASRKGQGDNQPQHF. The CDR3 nucleotides read TGTGCCAGCAGGAAGGGGCAGGGAGACAATCAGCCCCAGCATTTT.

Worth noting for this clonotype: A much larger clone lies one base from this, so it may be a read error. The chain recombines TRBV6-2 or TRBV6-3 with TRBJ1-5; a possible D gene is TRBD1 (6 bases). The V gene lost 8 bases and the J gene lost 5 bases, with 10 bases spanning the gap. The CDR3 is 12 residues long. CDR1 MNHEY and CDR2 SVGEGT come from the germline V gene. The CDR3 spells CASGTRDQPQHF. The DNA for the CDR3 is TGTGCCAGCGGGACACGCGATCAGCCCCAGCATTTT.

By share of the sample, this clonotype is large (0.1 to 1%). The chain couples TRBV27 to TRBJ1-1; 7 bases are a match to TRBD1. This CDR3 has 15 amino acids. The trim removed 5 bases at V and 5 bases at J, leaving 11 bases unmatched. The germline V gene has CDR1 MNHEY and CDR2 SMNVEV (reference sequence). The CDR3 spells CASSESTGKATEAFF. The CDR3 bases are TGTGCCAGCAGTGAATCGACAGGGAAGGCGACTGAAGCTTTCTTT.

By sample share, this clonotype is medium-sized. This chain connects TRBV4-2 to TRBJ2-3, with D unclear. V lost 1 base, J lost 2 bases, and 10 bases lay in between. This CDR3 has 15 amino acids. Looked up from germline, CDR1 is LGHNA and CDR2 is YNFKEQ. CDR3 sequence (DNA): TGTGCCAGCAGCCAAGGGGTGGAGACCACAGATACGCAGTATTTT. It translates to CASSQGVETTDTQYF.

Relative to its sample, this clonotype is medium-sized. This chain joins TRBV4-1 and TRBJ2-7; D gene unclear. Looked up from germline, CDR1 is MGHRA and CDR2 is YSYEKL. The germline V and J ends were trimmed by 0 bases and 2 bases, with 8 bases remaining between them. There are 14 residues in the CDR3. The CDR3 loop reads CASSQDHPAYEQYF. The CDR3 DNA reads as TGCGCCAGCAGCCAAGATCACCCAGCCTACGAGCAGTACTTC.

Details on this clonotype: One junction end does not reproduce the germline sequence, and a read error may be involved. This sequence joins TRBV7-9 and TRBJ1-1; TRBD1 matches 10 bases. This CDR3 is built from 15 residues. Germline CDR1 SEHNR, CDR2 FQNEAQ (reference sequence). This CDR3 is CASIIPGTGATGAFF. CDR3 coding DNA: TGTGCCAGCATTATTCCCGGGACAGGGGCCACTGGAGCTTTCTTT. The entire variable domain, with the rest obtained from reference TRBV7-9 and TRBJ1-1, is as follows: DTGVSQNPRHKITKRGQNVTFRCDPISEHNRLYWYRQTLGQGPEFLTYFQNEAQLEKSRLLSDRFSAERPKGSFSTLEIQRTEQGDSAMYLCASIIPGTGATGAFFGQGTRLTVV.

In its sample, this clonotype ranks as medium-sized. The rearrangement joins TRBV6-2 or TRBV6-3 to TRBJ2-1, with TRBD2 matching over 8 bases. There are 16 residues in the CDR3. Looked up from germline, CDR1 is MNHEY and CDR2 is SVGEGT. V was pared by 6 bases and J by 5 bases, with 12 bases of the junction left unmatched. CDR3 region: CASRGGGTSRDNEQFF. The CDR3 region has the DNA TGTGCCAGCAGGGGCGGGGGGACTTCCAGGGACAATGAGCAGTTCTTC.

The table lists this clonotype with many counts. The J gene is TRBJ2-5, the V gene TRBV5-1, with D unresolved. Germline V gene lookup returns CDR1 SGHRS and CDR2 YFSETQ. The CDR3 loop spans 13 amino acids. Trimming removed 2 bases at V and 1 base at J, with 6 bases between. The CDR3 is CASSFRIQETQYF. CDR3 nucleotide sequence: TGCGCCAGCAGCTTTCGTATCCAAGAGACCCAGTACTTC.

This clonotype is labeled as medium-sized. This chain links TRBV11-1 with TRBJ1-6; D gene uncertain. The CDR3 sequence is 15 residues long. The germline V and J ends were trimmed by 1 base and 7 bases, with 11 bases remaining between them. Germline CDR1 and CDR2: SGHAT and FQDESV (reference sequence). This CDR3 reads CASSLGDRGNSPLHF. CDR3 coding DNA: TGTGCCAGCAGCTTAGGGGATCGTGGAAATTCACCCCTCCACTTT.

In its sample, this clonotype ranks as medium-sized (0.01 to 0.1%). The chain recombines TRBV11-2 with TRBJ1-1, with 8 bases that match TRBD1. This CDR3 spans 14 amino acids. CDR1 is SGHAT and CDR2 is FQNNGV in the germline V gene. With V trimmed by 4 bases and J by 2 bases, 3 bases remained unmatched. The CDR3 nucleotides read TGTGCCAGCAGCTCCAGGGGGCTTAACACTGAAGCTTTCTTT. As protein: CASSSRGLNTEAFF. The full variable domain, with the rest looked up from reference TRBV11-2 and TRBJ1-1, is EAGVAQSPRYKIIEKRQSVAFWCNPISGHATLYWYQQILGQGPKLLIQFQNNGVVDDSQLPKDRFSAERLKGVDSTLKIQPAKLEDSAVYLCASSSRGLNTEAFFGQGTRLTVV.

On this clonotype: Without the conserved terminal phenylalanine or tryptophan, this CDR3 likely stems from a read error. The V and J genes are TRBV5-1 and TRBJ1-3, with 7 bases identical to TRBD1. J lost 2 bases, V lost 0 bases, and 2 bases had no gene match. The CDR3 has 15 residues. The germline V gene encodes CDR1 SGHRS and CDR2 YFSETQ. CDR3 region: CASSLEGQTGNTIYS. DNA of the CDR3: TGCGCCAGCAGCTTGGAGGGACAGACTGGAAACACCATATATTCT.

This clonotype is large. V usage is TRBV4-2 and J usage is TRBJ2-1; a possible D gene is TRBD1 (5 bases). The CDR3 is 14 amino acids. V gave up 1 base and J gave up 5 bases, with 9 bases separating them. Germline lookup yields CDR1 LGHNA and CDR2 YNFKEQ. DNA of the CDR3: TGTGCCAGCAGCCAAGCGACAGATAACAATGAGCAGTTCTTC. Translation: CASSQATDNNEQFF.

This clonotype is termed medium-sized. The chain employs TRBV6-2 or TRBV6-3 and TRBJ2-4; possibly TRBD1 or TRBD2 for D (5 bases each). This CDR3 comprises 14 residues. Trimming shortened V by 3 bases and J by 0 bases, and 6 bases separated the two germline ends. Germline V gives CDR1 MNHEY, CDR2 SVGEGT. The CDR3 DNA is TGTGCCAGCAGTTATGGGACAGCCAAAAACATTCAGTACTTC. It specifies CASSYGTAKNIQYF.

The CDR3 reads CASSLAGRDLSTEAFF. The CDR3 DNA sequence: TGTGCCAGCAGCTTGGCCGGTAGAGATCTTTCCACTGAAGCTTTCTTT. The chain combines TRBV5-5 with TRBJ1-1, with D uncertain. Germline lookup yields CDR1 SGHKS and CDR2 YYEKEE (reference sequence). Trimming took off 0 bases at V and 4 bases at J, with 16 bases between the two ends. This CDR3 contains 16 residues.

This clonotype is judged medium-sized. The rearrangement links TRBV11-3 to TRBJ2-5; D is unresolved. V was cut by 9 bases and J by 5 bases, with 10 bases left in between. Per the germline V gene, CDR1 is SGHNT and CDR2 is YENEEA. The CDR3 runs to 11 residues. CDR3 in DNA: TGTGCCAGTCTCCATGGGGAGACCCAGTACTTC. It yields the protein CASLHGETQYF.

This clonotype is judged medium-sized (0.01 to 0.1%). This sequence joins TRBV28 and TRBJ2-3; possibly TRBD1 for D (5 bases). The V gene lost 3 bases and the J gene lost 4 bases, with 8 bases spanning the gap. The CDR3 spans 13 residues. Germline V gene lookup returns CDR1 MDHEN and CDR2 SYDVKM. CDR3: CASSLSGSDTQYF. For the CDR3, the DNA is TGTGCCAGCAGTTTGTCAGGGTCAGATACGCAGTATTTT.

Relative to its sample, this clonotype is medium-sized (0.01 to 0.1%). The chain recombines TRBV20-1 with TRBJ2-3, with 9 nucleotides matching TRBD2. V lost 0 bases, J lost 5 bases, and 6 bases stayed unmatched. This CDR3 contains 15 residues. The germline V gene encodes CDR1 DFQATT and CDR2 SNEGSKA (reference sequence). The CDR3 is CSARDWVAGVDTQYF. The CDR3 bases are TGCAGTGCTAGAGATTGGGTAGCGGGGGTAGATACGCAGTATTTT.

Within the sample, this clonotype is medium-sized. V and J are TRBV3-1 and TRBJ2-3, with 11 nucleotides matching TRBD2. The V and J ends lost 4 bases and 4 bases, in that order; junction bases with no gene match: 10. The CDR3 runs to 17 residues. The germline V gene has CDR1 LGHDT and CDR2 YNNKEL (reference sequence). The CDR3 loop is CASSPIAGGRSADTQYF. The CDR3 region has the DNA TGTGCCAGCAGCCCAATAGCGGGGGGGAGGAGCGCAGATACGCAGTATTTT.

This clonotype was counted ten times or more. V and J are TRBV5-1 and TRBJ2-1; D uncertain. This CDR3 spans 12 amino acids. The V end was cut by 5 bases, the J end by 5 bases, with 8 bases between. The V gene's germline CDR1 is SGHRS and CDR2 YFSETQ. The CDR3 sequence: CASRSQNNEQFF. In DNA, the CDR3 is TGCGCCAGCAGGAGCCAGAACAATGAGCAGTTCTTC.

This clonotype appeared many times. This chain uses TRBV30 with TRBJ2-1; D may correspond to TRBD1 or TRBD2 (5 bases each). Germline V gives CDR1 GTSNPN, CDR2 SVGIG (reference sequence). This CDR3 is built from 14 residues. The V and J ends lost 2 bases and 6 bases respectively, with 14 bases between them. CDR3 protein: CAWSLLGTGNEQFF. CDR3 in DNA: TGTGCCTGGAGTCTACTCGGGACGGGCAATGAGCAGTTCTTC. Complete variable domain (other parts from reference TRBV30 and TRBJ2-1): SQTIHQWPATLVQPVGSPLSLECTVEGTSNPNLYWYRQAAGRGLQLLFYSVGIGQISSEVPQNLSASRPQDRQFILSSKKLLLSDSGFYLCAWSLLGTGNEQFFGPGTRLTVL.

Many counts were recorded for this clonotype. The rearrangement links TRBV5-4 to TRBJ1-6; 11 bases map to TRBD1. V dropped 3 bases and J dropped 10; count of bases not matched to a gene: 9. The CDR3 is 16 amino acids. Germline assignment: CDR1 SGHNT and CDR2 YYREEE (reference sequence). The chain's CDR3 is CASSSGQGANVSPLHF. Here the CDR3 DNA reads TGTGCCAGCAGCTCCGGACAGGGGGCGAATGTATCACCCCTCCACTTT.

By proportion, this clonotype is medium-sized. The genes are TRBV7-3 and TRBJ2-7, with D unclear. The CDR3 sequence is 14 residues long. V was pared by 2 bases and J by 0 bases, with 8 bases between. Germline values: CDR1 SGHTA, CDR2 FQGTGA. CDR3 DNA: TGTGCCAGCAGCTTAGGCCCGACCTCCTACGAGCAGTACTTC. It translates to CASSLGPTSYEQYF.

This clonotype was seen many times. This chain joins TRBV19 and TRBJ2-7; tentatively, D is TRBD2 (6 bases). Trimming removed 3 bases at V and 2 bases at J, with 11 bases between. Germline CDR1 LNHDA, CDR2 SQIVND (reference sequence). CDR3 length: 14 residues. The chain's CDR3 is CASSIQRAPYEQYF. The CDR3 DNA reads TGTGCCAGTAGTATCCAGCGGGCCCCCTACGAGCAGTACTTC.